This T cell receptor beta chain originates from a study of T cell changes during pregnancy in multiple sclerosis. The CDR3 contains 11 residues. Germline values: CDR1 SGHKS, CDR2 YYEKEE (reference sequence). Trimming pared 9 bases from V and 8 bases from J, leaving 14 bases between. This clone was observed a handful of times. Data came from immunoSEQ multiplex PCR; TCRdb stores just in-frame clones and leaves some out. The repertoire holds 20,000 to 30,000 clones, roughly nine tenths seen once, with roughly a tenth in the top ten. The chain joins TRBV5-5 to TRBJ1-1; D unclear. The receptor was derived from a female donor in good health, enrolled as a control in a pregnancy study. Material: CD8+ T cells from peripheral blood mononuclear cells, obtained in the third trimester of pregnancy. The CDR3 DNA follows: TGTGCCACAACAGCGGCTACGGAAGCTTTCTTT. Encoded protein: CATTAATEAFF.